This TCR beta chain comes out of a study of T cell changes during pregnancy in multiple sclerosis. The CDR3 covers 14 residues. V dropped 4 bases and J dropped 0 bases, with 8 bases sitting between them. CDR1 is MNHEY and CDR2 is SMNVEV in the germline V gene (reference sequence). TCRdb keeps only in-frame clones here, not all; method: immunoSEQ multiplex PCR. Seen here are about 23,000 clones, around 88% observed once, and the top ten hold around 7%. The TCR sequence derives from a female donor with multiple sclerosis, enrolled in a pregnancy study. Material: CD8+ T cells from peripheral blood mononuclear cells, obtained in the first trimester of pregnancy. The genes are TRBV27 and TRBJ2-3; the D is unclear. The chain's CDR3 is CASSSRASTDTQYF. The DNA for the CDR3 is TGTGCCAGCAGTTCGCGAGCTAGCACAGATACGCAGTATTTT.